This is a list of T cell receptor beta chains from one sample in a study of identical twins. Each CDR3 protein gets one entry after TCRdb re-called the 5' RACE reads with MiXCR. The repertoire has under 300,000 distinct CDR3 sequences, about 8.5% of them found once; the top ten carry less than 4%. The same data also went into a second study, on yellow fever vaccine responses in identical twins.

The sequencing input was CD8+ T cells sorted from blood. These receptors all stem from a young woman in good health. Each CDR3 is given with its conserved first and last residue. A D gene is named only where the DNA matches it firmly. Clone size is shown for a subset of rows, as once, few, many or a class of expanded clone.

V gene	clone size	J gene	D gene	CDR3 protein	CDR3 DNA
TRBV7-6	.	TRBJ2-2	TRBD2	CASSTRTSGETGELFF	TGTGCCAGCAGCACAAGGACTAGCGGTGAAACCGGGGAGCTGTTTTTT
TRBV4-1	many	TRBJ2-1	.	CASSQQGAYEQFF	TGCGCCAGCAGCCAACAGGGAGCCTATGAGCAGTTCTTC
TRBV12-3/TRBV12-4	many	TRBJ2-2	.	CASSLVLAGELFF	TGTGCCAGCAGTTTGGTCCTCGCCGGGGAGCTGTTTTTT
TRBV5-6	few	TRBJ2-1	TRBD1	CASSYGTEYNEQFF	TGTGCCAGCAGCTACGGGACAGAGTACAATGAGCAGTTCTTC
TRBV28	few	TRBJ2-1	TRBD2	CASTRGVYNEQFF	TGTGCCAGCACGCGGGGGGTTTACAATGAGCAGTTCTTC
TRBV9	few	TRBJ2-1	.	CASGSSGLLSYNEQFF	TGTGCCAGCGGTTCGTCGGGACTTCTATCCTACAATGAGCAGTTCTTC
TRBV13	.	TRBJ2-1	TRBD2	CASSFFASGRGEQFF	TGTGCCAGCAGCTTTTTCGCTAGCGGGAGAGGTGAGCAGTTCTTC
TRBV20-1	.	TRBJ2-4	.	CSARGQPYVRSIAKNIQYF	TGCAGTGCTAGAGGGCAACCATACGTCCGGTCTATAGCCAAAAACATTCAGTACTTC
TRBV20-1	many	TRBJ2-1	.	CSARDLAVYNEQFF	TGCAGTGCTAGAGACCTAGCAGTCTACAATGAGCAGTTCTTC
TRBV7-9	.	TRBJ2-5	.	CASSQGSETQYF	TGTGCCAGCAGCCAGGGGTCCGAGACCCAGTACTTC
TRBV4-3	few	TRBJ2-1	.	CASSQEVGSSYNEQFF	TGCGCCAGCAGCCAAGAAGTAGGGAGCTCCTACAATGAGCAGTTCTTC
TRBV29-1	many	TRBJ2-1	TRBD2	CSVDPGLAIDEQFF	TGCAGCGTTGACCCGGGACTAGCCATTGATGAGCAGTTCTTC
TRBV6-1	many	TRBJ1-5	.	CASKVGAGVQPQHF	TGTGCCAGCAAAGTCGGGGCAGGGGTTCAGCCCCAGCATTTT
TRBV4-3	few	TRBJ2-7	TRBD1	CASSQDSRGTESYEQYF	TGCGCCAGCAGCCAAGATTCAAGAGGGACAGAATCCTACGAGCAGTACTTC
TRBV9	few	TRBJ2-1	TRBD1	CASSVEGTGYNEQFF	TGTGCCAGCAGCGTAGAGGGGACAGGGTACAATGAGCAGTTCTTC
TRBV2	few	TRBJ2-5	TRBD2	CATRTSAQDTQYF	TGTGCCACCAGGACTAGCGCTCAAGATACCCAGTACTTC
TRBV28	.	TRBJ1-6	TRBD1	CASSLTGTGNSPLHF	TGTGCCAGCAGTTTAACCGGGACAGGGAATTCACCCCTCCACTTT
TRBV20-1	.	TRBJ2-3	TRBD1	CSARDWTGVTDTQYF	TGCAGTGCTAGAGACTGGACAGGTGTCACAGATACGCAGTATTTT
TRBV29-1	many	TRBJ2-7	.	CSAYREGSYEQYF	TGCAGCGCCTACAGGGAGGGGTCCTACGAGCAGTACTTC
TRBV4-2	many	TRBJ2-3	.	CASSQVGETDTQYF	TGTGCCAGCAGCCAAGTAGGTGAAACAGATACGCAGTATTTT
TRBV14	.	TRBJ2-2	.	CASSHWQNTGELFF	TGTGCCAGCAGCCACTGGCAGAACACCGGGGAGCTGTTTTTT
TRBV6-2/TRBV6-3	many	TRBJ2-7	TRBD2	CASSYSIIGLAGDFYEQYF	TGTGCCAGCAGTTACTCGATTATTGGACTAGCGGGAGATTTCTACGAGCAGTACTTC
TRBV15	few	TRBJ2-5	.	CATSREGYQETQYF	TGTGCCACCAGCAGAGAGGGGTACCAAGAGACCCAGTACTTC
TRBV15	.	TRBJ2-7	.	CATSSIGGEMSSYEQYF	TGTGCCACCAGCAGCATCGGGGGCGAGATGAGCTCCTACGAGCAGTACTTC
TRBV9	few	TRBJ2-3	TRBD2	CASSVQRGGRADTQYF	TGTGCCAGCAGCGTACAGCGGGGGGGCCGGGCAGATACGCAGTATTTT
TRBV28	few	TRBJ2-1	TRBD2	CASSSTGTSGENEQFF	TGTGCCAGCAGTTCTACCGGGACTAGCGGGGAGAATGAGCAGTTCTTC
TRBV7-8	.	TRBJ2-1	.	CASSLAVTPNNEQFF	TGTGCCAGCAGCTTAGCGGTGACCCCTAACAATGAGCAGTTCTTC
TRBV29-1	.	TRBJ2-7	.	CSVGRDLRPAEQYF	TGCAGCGTTGGTCGGGACTTACGTCCTGCCGAGCAGTACTTC
TRBV7-9	.	TRBJ2-2	TRBD2	CASSFPERGPNTGELFF	TGTGCCAGCAGCTTTCCCGAGCGGGGACCGAACACCGGGGAGCTGTTTTTT
TRBV27	many	TRBJ1-1	.	CASSLFTPGYTEAFF	TGTGCCAGCAGTTTATTTACCCCGGGTTACACTGAAGCTTTCTTT
TRBV12-3/TRBV12-4	.	TRBJ2-7	.	CASSFPDRGSEQYF	TGTGCCAGCAGTTTTCCGGACAGAGGATCCGAGCAGTACTTC
TRBV15	few	TRBJ1-1	.	CATSRVIPSEAFF	TGTGCCACCAGCAGAGTAATCCCCTCTGAAGCTTTCTTT
TRBV29-1	few	TRBJ2-2	.	CSAGEANTGELFF	TGCAGCGCCGGGGAGGCGAACACCGGGGAGCTGTTTTTT
TRBV4-1	many	TRBJ2-3	TRBD2	CASSQVPGGDTQYF	TGCGCCAGCAGCCAAGTTCCCGGGGGGGATACGCAGTATTTT
TRBV27	.	TRBJ2-3	.	CASSSLGGAGTDTQYF	TGTGCCAGCAGCTCCTTGGGGGGGGCTGGGACAGATACGCAGTATTTT
TRBV21-1	many	TRBJ2-7	.	CASSKGVGSYEQYF	TGTGCCAGCAGCAAAGGAGTAGGGTCCTACGAGCAGTACTTC
TRBV29-1	.	TRBJ2-7	.	CSVVQGQIYEQYF	TGCAGCGTTGTCCAGGGCCAGATTTACGAGCAGTACTTC
TRBV5-1	many	TRBJ2-1	TRBD2	CASSRTSGTYNEQFF	TGCGCCAGCAGTCGAACTAGCGGGACTTACAATGAGCAGTTCTTC
TRBV3-1	few	TRBJ2-1	TRBD1	CASSQDIVPWDRGVRNEQFF	TGTGCCAGCAGCCAAGATATCGTCCCTTGGGACAGGGGAGTGAGGAATGAGCAGTTCTTC
TRBV6-2/TRBV6-3	few	TRBJ2-7	.	CASSTTPEQYF	TGTGCCAGCAGTACAACCCCCGAGCAGTACTTC
TRBV9	.	TRBJ2-2	TRBD1	CASSGPGQGPELFF	TGTGCCAGCAGCGGACCGGGACAGGGTCCCGAGCTGTTTTTT
TRBV29-1	many	TRBJ2-7	TRBD2	CSGVNSGTYEQYF	TGCAGCGGAGTTAATAGCGGGACCTACGAGCAGTACTTC
TRBV7-9	many	TRBJ2-7	.	CASSPNDKTYEQYF	TGTGCCAGCAGCCCCAATGACAAGACCTACGAGCAGTACTTC
TRBV7-9	many	TRBJ2-5	.	CASSRSSGQETQYF	TGTGCCAGCTCCCGGAGTAGCGGCCAAGAGACCCAGTACTTC
TRBV6-1	.	TRBJ2-2	TRBD1	CATHTGATGELFF	TGTGCCACCCATACAGGGGCCACCGGGGAGCTGTTTTTT
TRBV7-2	.	TRBJ2-7	.	CASSFDSRYEQYF	TGTGCCAGCAGCTTTGACAGTAGGTACGAGCAGTACTTC
TRBV4-1	few	TRBJ2-7	.	CASSQAPMNVHEQYF	TGCGCCAGCAGCCAGGCGCCGATGAACGTCCACGAGCAGTACTTC
TRBV20-1	many	TRBJ1-1	.	CSARVVSVGFEAEAFF	TGCAGTGCTAGAGTCGTGTCAGTTGGGTTTGAGGCTGAAGCTTTCTTT
TRBV10-3	many	TRBJ1-1	.	CATQDLMNTEAFF	TGTGCCACCCAGGATCTAATGAACACTGAAGCTTTCTTT
TRBV27	few	TRBJ2-7	.	CASSLSGGYYEQYF	TGTGCCAGCAGTTTAAGTGGGGGATACTACGAGCAGTACTTC
TRBV7-8	many	TRBJ2-7	.	CASSLSPAYEQYF	TGTGCCAGCAGCCTAAGTCCGGCGTACGAGCAGTACTTC
TRBV29-1	many	TRBJ2-2	TRBD1	CSVEGDRDVAGELFF	TGCAGCGTTGAAGGGGACAGGGACGTCGCCGGGGAGCTGTTTTTT
TRBV20-1	few	TRBJ2-7	.	CSASTGSYEQYF	TGCAGTGCTAGTACAGGGTCCTACGAGCAGTACTTC